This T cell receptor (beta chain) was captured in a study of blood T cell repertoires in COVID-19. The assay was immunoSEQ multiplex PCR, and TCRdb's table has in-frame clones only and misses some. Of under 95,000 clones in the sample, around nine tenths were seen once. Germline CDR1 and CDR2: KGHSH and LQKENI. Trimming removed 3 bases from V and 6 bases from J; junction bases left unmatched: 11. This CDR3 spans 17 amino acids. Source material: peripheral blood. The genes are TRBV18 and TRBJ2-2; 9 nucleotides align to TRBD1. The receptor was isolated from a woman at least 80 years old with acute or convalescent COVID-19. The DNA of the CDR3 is TGTGCCAGCTCACCTTATCCGGGACAGGGAAGGTCCGGGGAGCTGTTTTTT. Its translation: CASSPYPGQGRSGELFF. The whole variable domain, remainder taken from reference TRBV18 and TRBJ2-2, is NAGVMQNPRHLVRRRGQEARLRCSPMKGHSHVYWYRQLPEEGLKFMVYLQKENIIDESGMPKERFSAEFPKEGPSILRIQQVVRGDSAAYFCASSPYPGQGRSGELFFGEGSRLTVL.